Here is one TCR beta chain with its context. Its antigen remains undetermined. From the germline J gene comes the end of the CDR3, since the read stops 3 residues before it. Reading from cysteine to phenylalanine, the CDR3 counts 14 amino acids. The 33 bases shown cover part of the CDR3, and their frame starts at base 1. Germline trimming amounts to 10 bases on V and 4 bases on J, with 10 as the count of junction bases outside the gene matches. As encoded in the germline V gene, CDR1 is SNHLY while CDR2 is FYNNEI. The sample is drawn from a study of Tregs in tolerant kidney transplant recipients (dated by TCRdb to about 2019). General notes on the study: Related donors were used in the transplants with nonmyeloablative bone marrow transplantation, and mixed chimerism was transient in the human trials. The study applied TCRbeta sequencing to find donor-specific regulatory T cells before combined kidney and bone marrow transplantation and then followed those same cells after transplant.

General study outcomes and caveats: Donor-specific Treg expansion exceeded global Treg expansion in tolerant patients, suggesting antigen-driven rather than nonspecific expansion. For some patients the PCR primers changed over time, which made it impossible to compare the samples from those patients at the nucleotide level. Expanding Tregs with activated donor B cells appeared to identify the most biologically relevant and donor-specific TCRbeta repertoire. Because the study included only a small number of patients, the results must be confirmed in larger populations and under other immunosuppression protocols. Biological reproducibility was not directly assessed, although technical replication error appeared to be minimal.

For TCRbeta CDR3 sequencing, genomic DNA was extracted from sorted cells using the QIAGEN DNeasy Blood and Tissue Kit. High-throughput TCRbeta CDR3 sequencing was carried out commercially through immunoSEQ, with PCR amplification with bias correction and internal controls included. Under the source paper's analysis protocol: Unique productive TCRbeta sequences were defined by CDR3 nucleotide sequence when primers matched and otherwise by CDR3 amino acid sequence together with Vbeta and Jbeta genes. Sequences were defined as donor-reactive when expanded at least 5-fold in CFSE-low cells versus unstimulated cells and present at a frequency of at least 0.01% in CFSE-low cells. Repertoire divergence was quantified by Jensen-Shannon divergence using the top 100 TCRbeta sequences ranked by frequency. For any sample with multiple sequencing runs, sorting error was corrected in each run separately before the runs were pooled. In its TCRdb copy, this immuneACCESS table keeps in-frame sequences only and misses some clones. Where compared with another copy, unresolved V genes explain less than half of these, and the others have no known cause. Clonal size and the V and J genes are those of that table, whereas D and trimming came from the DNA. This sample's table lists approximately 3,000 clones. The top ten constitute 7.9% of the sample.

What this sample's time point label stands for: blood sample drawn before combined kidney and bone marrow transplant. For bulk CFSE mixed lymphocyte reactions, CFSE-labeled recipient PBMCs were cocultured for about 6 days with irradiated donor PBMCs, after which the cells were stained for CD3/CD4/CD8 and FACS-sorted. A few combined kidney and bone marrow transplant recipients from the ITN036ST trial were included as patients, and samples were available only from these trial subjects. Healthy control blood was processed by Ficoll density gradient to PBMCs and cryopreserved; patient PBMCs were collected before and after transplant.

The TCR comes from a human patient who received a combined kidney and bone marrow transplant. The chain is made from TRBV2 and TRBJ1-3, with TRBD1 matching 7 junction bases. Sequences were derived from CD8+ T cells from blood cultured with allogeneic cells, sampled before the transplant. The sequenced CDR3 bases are TGTGCCACCCTAGAAAGGGACAGAGGAAACACC. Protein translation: CATLERDRGNT. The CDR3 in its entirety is CATLERDRGNTIYF.